This is a list of T cell receptor beta chains from one sample in a study of cytomegalovirus exposure and HLA in healthy donors. Sequencing used immunoSEQ multiplex PCR; TCRdb keeps in-frame clones, though not all of them. The top ten clones hold around 6% of a sample with 150,000 to 200,000 clones, more than 65% of them seen once. The sequenced sample was PBMCs. All receptors derive from a woman between 25 and 40 years old in good health and CMV-seropositive. Both conserved end residues are part of each CDR3. A D gene is named only where the DNA matches it firmly. Clone size, where shown, is once, few, many, or a class for clones that have expanded.

d_call	j_call	v_call	clone_size	cdr3_nt	cdr3_aa
NA	TRBJ2-7	TRBV7-2	NA	TGTGCCAGCAGCCTCCTCCCCGCCTACGAGCAGTACTTC	CASSLLPAYEQYF
NA	TRBJ2-7	TRBV5-4	once	TGTGCCAGCAGCTTGGGAGGTAGCGGTTCCTACGAGCAGTACTTC	CASSLGGSGSYEQYF
NA	TRBJ2-7	TRBV7-9	NA	TGTGCCAGCAGCTTAGTAAGGGACACCGGATACGAGCAGTACTTC	CASSLVRDTGYEQYF
NA	TRBJ2-3	TRBV7-3	once	TGTGCCAGCAGCCTGGGGAGCGCAGATACGCAGTATTTT	CASSLGSADTQYF
TRBD1	TRBJ1-5	TRBV28	once	TGTGCCAGCAGTTTTACCGTAGAACAGGGGGCATTATCGGCCCAGCATTTT	CASSFTVEQGALSAQHF
TRBD2	TRBJ2-7	TRBV28	NA	TGTGCCAGCAGAGGAAGCGGGACCTACGAGCAGTACTTC	CASRGSGTYEQYF
TRBD1	TRBJ1-4	TRBV6-6	NA	TGTGCCAGCAGTTTCTCTGACAGGGGGAATGAAAAACTGTTTTTT	CASSFSDRGNEKLFF
TRBD2	TRBJ2-7	TRBV4-3	NA	TGCGCCAGCAGCCAAGGACTAGCGGTTGACTACGAGCAGTACTTC	CASSQGLAVDYEQYF
NA	TRBJ1-6	TRBV4-2	NA	TGTGCCAGCAGCGGAGGGGATGCGGTTTCACCCCTCCACTTT	CASSGGDAVSPLHF
TRBD2	TRBJ2-1	TRBV7-6	NA	TGTGCCAGCAGCGACTCGCGGGGAGGGCGGTTTGAGCAGTTCTTC	CASSDSRGGRFEQFF
TRBD2	TRBJ2-1	TRBV9	NA	TGTGCCAGCAGCGTTCCTCGGACTAGCGGGGGGTCGCATGAGCAGTTCTTC	CASSVPRTSGGSHEQFF
NA	TRBJ2-7	TRBV4-3	NA	TGCGCCAGCAGCCAGACGACAGCTAGCTACGAGCAGTACTTC	CASSQTTASYEQYF
NA	TRBJ2-2	TRBV11-1	NA	TGTGCCAGCAGCCCTAATCCAGCGACCAACACCGGGGAGCTGTTTTTT	CASSPNPATNTGELFF
TRBD2	TRBJ2-3	TRBV9	NA	TGTGCCAGCAGCGTCCGGGGGGTACCCACAGATACGCAGTATTTT	CASSVRGVPTDTQYF
NA	TRBJ2-1	TRBV6-1	NA	TGTGCCAGCAGTGAAAGCCGCGGACTTAACAATGAGCAGTTCTTC	CASSESRGLNNEQFF
NA	TRBJ1-2	TRBV11-2	once	TGTGCCAGCAGCTTAGTAGTTTATGGCTACACCTTC	CASSLVVYGYTF
TRBD1	TRBJ1-5	TRBV10-3	NA	TGTGCCATCAGTTCGGACAGGGATAGACATCAGCCCCAGCATTTT	CAISSDRDRHQPQHF
NA	TRBJ2-7	TRBV10-3	NA	TGTGCCAGCAGTGGCACAGGCTTCTTCCACTTC	CASSGTGFFHF
TRBD2	TRBJ2-7	TRBV6-6	NA	TGTGCCAGCAACGACCGGACTAGCGGAAACTACGAGCAGTACTTC	CASNDRTSGNYEQYF
TRBD2	TRBJ2-1	TRBV7-8	NA	TGTGCCAGCAGCTTATCGGGGGGTGGGCAGTTCTTC	CASSLSGGGQFF
TRBD1	TRBJ2-7	TRBV7-2	NA	TGTGCCAGCAGCTTTAACAGGGGAAGCGAGCAGTACTTC	CASSFNRGSEQYF
NA	TRBJ2-3	TRBV7-8	NA	TGTGCCGTGACTAGGACTACCCTAAACACAGATACGCAGTATTTT	CAVTRTTLNTDTQYF
TRBD1	TRBJ1-4	TRBV28	NA	TGTGCCAGCAGTTTATTACAGGGGCTTAATGAAAAACTGTTTTTT	CASSLLQGLNEKLFF
NA	TRBJ1-2	TRBV6-6	once	TGTGCCATCTTAAAGGGGATAGGGAACTATGGCTACACCTTC	CAILKGIGNYGYTF
TRBD1	TRBJ2-7	TRBV7-2	once	TGTGCCAGCAGCTTACAGGCAGGGGGCTACGAGCAGTACTTC	CASSLQAGGYEQYF
NA	TRBJ2-2	TRBV20-1	NA	TGCAGTGCTATTCTCACCGGGGAGCTGTTTTTT	CSAILTGELFF
NA	TRBJ1-5	TRBV27	NA	TGTGCCAGCAGATTATCGATTATAGGGGGTGGCAATCAGCCCCAGCATTTT	CASRLSIIGGGNQPQHF
TRBD2	TRBJ2-7	TRBV7-9	NA	TGTGCCAGCAGCCGACTAGCGGGAAGCTACGAGCAGTACTTC	CASSRLAGSYEQYF
TRBD2	TRBJ2-2	TRBV10-3	NA	TGTGCCATCAGTGAGCCCTTACTAGCGGGGGAGCTGTTTTTT	CAISEPLLAGELFF
NA	TRBJ1-1	TRBV7-7	NA	TGTGCTAGCAGCCCCGGGGGAGGTAGCACTGAAGCTTTCTTT	CASSPGGGSTEAFF
TRBD2	TRBJ2-7	TRBV15	NA	TGTGCCACCAGCAGAGAGACTAGCGGGAGAGGGTACGAGCAGTACTTC	CATSRETSGRGYEQYF
NA	TRBJ2-6	TRBV6-6	once	TGTGCCAGCAGTGAGCCTTTCAACGTCCTGACTTTC	CASSEPFNVLTF
NA	TRBJ2-5	TRBV6-5	NA	TGTGCCAGCTCGAGCAGGATGTTTCAAGAGACCCAGTACTTC	CASSSRMFQETQYF
TRBD1	TRBJ1-5	TRBV28	NA	TGTGCCAGCAGTTTATTCAGGGGGCGTGATCAGCCCCAGCATTTT	CASSLFRGRDQPQHF
NA	TRBJ1-1	TRBV6-5	NA	TGTGCCAGCAGTCCGGGTAGGAACACTGAAGCTTTCTTT	CASSPGRNTEAFF
NA	TRBJ1-6	TRBV7-8	NA	TGTGCCAGCAGCTTAGTAATTGGGGGCCAGGATTCACCCCTCCACTTT	CASSLVIGGQDSPLHF
TRBD2	TRBJ2-7	TRBV6-4	few	TGTGCCAGCAGTGACATCGCTAGCGGGAGACCCTCCTACGAGCAGTACTTC	CASSDIASGRPSYEQYF
NA	TRBJ1-2	TRBV2	NA	TGTGCCAGCGGCGAGGGGGGGCAATTTGCCACCGTATACGGCTACACCTTC	CASGEGGQFATVYGYTF
NA	TRBJ2-3	TRBV7-9	NA	TGTGCCAGCAGCTTAATGCAGGGGCCGTCAGATACGCAGTATTTT	CASSLMQGPSDTQYF
NA	TRBJ1-1	TRBV27	NA	TGTGCCAGCAGCAGGGATTACATGAACACTGAAGCTTTCTTT	CASSRDYMNTEAFF
TRBD1	TRBJ2-3	TRBV10-1	NA	TGCGCCAGCAGTGAGTCTATGGCAGGGGGCGAGGATACGCAGTATTTT	CASSESMAGGEDTQYF
NA	TRBJ2-7	TRBV20-1	few	TGCAGTGCCGAGTCCTACGAGCAGTACTTC	CSAESYEQYF
NA	TRBJ1-1	TRBV7-9	NA	TGTGCCAGCAGCTTAGGGCAGGAAGCTTTCTTT	CASSLGQEAFF
NA	TRBJ1-3	TRBV7-6	NA	TGTGCCAGCAGCTTACAGGGGAGTGGAAACACCATATATTTT	CASSLQGSGNTIYF
NA	TRBJ2-5	TRBV19	NA	TGTGCCAGTAGTCCCCCGGGAACTGTAGAGACCCAGTACTTC	CASSPPGTVETQYF
NA	TRBJ2-7	TRBV2	NA	TGTGCCAGCAGTGTTAGTGCGGGCTCCTACGAGCAGTACTTC	CASSVSAGSYEQYF
NA	TRBJ1-2	TRBV2	once	TGTGCCAGCAGAGCGGCTAGGGAGGACGGCTACACCTTC	CASRAAREDGYTF
TRBD1	TRBJ2-1	TRBV7-9	NA	TGTGCCAGCAGCCCAAGGAGGACAGGGGCCCTCAAGGGGCAGTTCTTC	CASSPRRTGALKGQFF
NA	TRBJ1-1	TRBV10-3	once	TGTGCCATCAGTGAGGAGAACCAAGAACAAGCTTTCTTT	CAISEENQEQAFF
TRBD1	TRBJ1-1	TRBV18	many	TGTGCCAGCTCACCGGACAGGGCTAACACTGAAGCTTTCTTT	CASSPDRANTEAFF
TRBD1	TRBJ2-1	TRBV6-1	NA	TGTGCCAGCGGGACAGGGGAGAACAATGAGCAGTTCTTC	CASGTGENNEQFF
NA	TRBJ1-1	TRBV7-2	many	TGTGCCAGCAGCTCCCCGGGGGGAGATGAAGCTTTCTTT	CASSSPGGDEAFF
TRBD1	TRBJ1-2	TRBV9	NA	TGTGCCAGCAGCGTCGGGACAGGGGTTAACTATGGCTACACCTTC	CASSVGTGVNYGYTF